The 24 T cell receptor beta chains given below trace back to one sample, sequenced in a study of cytomegalovirus exposure and HLA in healthy donors. The PCR was carried out with 60 Vbeta primers and 13 Jbeta primers. TCRdb keeps only in-frame clones here, not all; method: immunoSEQ multiplex PCR. The table lists about 130,000 clones, 82% of them singletons. Sequencing input: PBMCs. Receptor source: a boy between 10 and 17 years old in good health and CMV-seronegative.

The rearrangement uses TRBV11-2 and TRBJ2-7; D is perhaps TRBD1 (6 bases). Germline loops: CDR1 SGHAT, CDR2 FQNNGV. V lost 4 bases to trimming and J lost 5 bases, with 9 bases between them. There are 12 residues in the CDR3. The CDR3 nucleotides read TGTGCCAGCAGCTACAGGGCGGACGAGCAGTACTTC. Its protein is CASSYRADEQYF. The entire variable domain, with the rest obtained from reference TRBV11-2 and TRBJ2-7, is as follows: EAGVAQSPRYKIIEKRQSVAFWCNPISGHATLYWYQQILGQGPKLLIQFQNNGVVDDSQLPKDRFSAERLKGVDSTLKIQPAKLEDSAVYLCASSYRADEQYFGPGTRLTVT.

V gene TRBV30 combines with J gene TRBJ1-2, with a weak D call TRBD1 (5 bases). CDR1 and CDR2 (germline): GTSNPN, SVGIG (reference sequence). The CDR3 has 11 residues. V was cut by 4 bases and J by 4 bases, with 7 bases left in between. In nucleotides, the CDR3 is TGTGCCTGGATGCAGGGCTATGGCTACACCTTC. Translating gives CAWMQGYGYTF.

The chain couples TRBV5-4 to TRBJ2-7; 9 bases fit TRBD1. The junction had 1 base not matched to a gene; V was cut back by 1 base and J by 5 bases. Germline CDR1 and CDR2: SGHNT and YYREEE (reference sequence). CDR3 length equals 13 residues. The DNA of the CDR3 is TGTGCCAGCAGCTTGACAGGGGGCGACGAGCAGTACTTC. This encodes CASSLTGGDEQYF. The full variable domain, rest sourced from reference TRBV5-4 and TRBJ2-7, is ETGVTQSPTHLIKTRGQQVTLRCSSQSGHNTVSWYQQALGQGPQFIFQYYREEENGRGNFPPRFSGLQFPNYSSELNVNALELDDSALYLCASSLTGGDEQYFGPGTRLTVT.

A note on this clone: The sample contains more than one DNA sequence encoding this CDR3. The rearrangement uses TRBV11-2 and TRBJ2-5, with 11 bases lining up with TRBD2. The ends lost 5 bases at V and 5 bases at J; junction bases unmatched: 4. CDR1 is SGHAT and CDR2 is FQNNGV in the germline V gene. CDR3 length equals 14 residues. CDR3 protein: CASSPRTSGETQYF. The CDR3 coding sequence is TGTGCCAGCAGCCCTAGGACTAGCGGGGAGACCCAGTACTTC.

J is TRBJ2-1 and V is TRBV2; TRBD1 matches at 8 bases. Losses at the gene ends were 8 bases for V and 9 bases for J; bases not matched to a gene: 12. The CDR3 is 14 amino acids. Germline CDR1 reads SNHLY; CDR2 reads FYNNEI. The CDR3, as DNA: TGTGCCAGCTCACGACAACAGGGGGTAGGTGAGCAGTTCTTC. Translating gives CASSRQQGVGEQFF.

The J gene is TRBJ2-5, the V gene TRBV7-2; weak D call: TRBD1 (5 bases). The CDR3 runs 16 residues. Trimming took 7 bases from V and 0 from J, leaving 18 bases between them. Germline-derived CDR1 and CDR2 are SGHTA and FQGNSA. CDR3 region: CASTPVGTGYQETQYF. The CDR3 nucleotides read TGTGCCAGCACCCCTGTCGGAACAGGTTACCAAGAGACCCAGTACTTC.

This clone appeared a single time. The chain has TRBV27 and TRBJ2-3, with 12 bases aligning to TRBD2. The CDR3 runs 16 residues. Germline-derived CDR1 and CDR2 are MNHEY and SMNVEV (reference sequence). The V and J ends lost 4 bases and 0 bases, in that order; junction bases with no gene match: 2. The CDR3 coding sequence is TGTGCCAGCAGTTGGACTAGCGGGACTAGCACAGATACGCAGTATTTT. It yields the protein CASSWTSGTSTDTQYF.

V is TRBV4-1 and J is TRBJ2-7, with TRBD2 identical over 13 bases. Germline CDR1 MGHRA, CDR2 YSYEKL. The CDR3 loop spans 15 amino acids. Losses at the gene ends were 3 bases for V and 1 base for J; bases not matched to a gene: 0. In DNA, the CDR3 is TGCGCCAGCAGCCAGGGACTAGCGGGATCCTACGAGCAGTACTTC. It specifies CASSQGLAGSYEQYF.

The rearrangement joins TRBV5-1 to TRBJ2-2; 10 nucleotides match TRBD2. The CDR3 extends over 15 amino acids. V shed 4 bases, J shed 5 bases, and the junction held 5 bases outside the gene matches. Germline V lookup: CDR1 SGHRS, CDR2 YFSETQ. CDR3 residues: CASSPLSGRTGELFF. In DNA, the CDR3 is TGCGCCAGCAGCCCTCTTAGCGGGAGGACCGGGGAGCTGTTTTTT.

The chain employs TRBV2 and TRBJ2-5, with TRBD1 identical over 8 bases. Germline V CDR1 and CDR2: SNHLY, FYNNEI. The CDR3 has 14 amino acids. V was clipped by 1 base and J by 7 bases; unmatched bases: 5. CDR3 DNA sequence: TGTGCCAGCAGTGAAGGGACAGGGAGTGGGACCCAGTACTTC. Its protein is CASSEGTGSGTQYF.

The chain links TRBV4-1 to TRBJ2-3, with D possibly being TRBD1 (5 bases). Germline V CDR1 and CDR2: MGHRA, YSYEKL. The V gene lost 2 bases and the J gene lost 0 bases, with 12 bases spanning the gap. The CDR3 contains 16 residues. DNA for the CDR3: TGCGCCAGCAGCCAAACCCAACAGGCTAGCACAGATACGCAGTATTTT. This sequence encodes CASSQTQQASTDTQYF.

V usage is TRBV19 and J usage is TRBJ1-4; TRBD1 is a possible D gene (6 bases). CDR3 length: 15 residues. Germline V gene data show CDR1 as LNHDA and CDR2 as SQIVND (reference sequence). V lost 5 bases to trimming and J lost 7 bases, with 17 bases between them. CDR3 in DNA: TGTGCCAGTAGTGCTGGCAGGGGAGGGACTGAAAAACTGTTTTTT. It encodes CASSAGRGGTEKLFF.

The chain employs TRBV6-5 and TRBJ1-1; D ambiguous. Trimming left V 4 bases short and J 1 base short, with 16 bases between. The germline gives CDR1 MNHEY, CDR2 SVGAGI. This CDR3 has 16 amino acids. The CDR3 bases are TGTGCCAGCAGTTTCCGGCCCCCTCCGGGGAACACTGAAGCTTTCTTT. This gives the protein CASSFRPPPGNTEAFF.

The chain joins TRBV4-1 to TRBJ2-3, with a tentative D call TRBD2 (6 bases). V lost 3 bases and J lost 8, with 21 bases in between. The CDR3 loop spans 16 amino acids. Germline CDR1 MGHRA, CDR2 YSYEKL. Here the CDR3 DNA reads TGCGCCAGCAGCCACCCCGGGACTTCCACTAGGGGTACGCAGTATTTT. The encoded protein is CASSHPGTSTRGTQYF.

As regards this clone: At the DNA level, this CDR3 is encoded by other sequences in the same sample as well. The rearrangement uses TRBV19 and TRBJ2-7; perhaps TRBD2 as D (5 bases). The germline gives CDR1 LNHDA, CDR2 SQIVND (reference sequence). The CDR3 spans 14 residues. Trimming shortened V by 1 base and J by 0 bases, and 7 bases separated the two germline ends. CDR3: CASSIAGSSYEQYF. In nucleotides, the CDR3 is TGTGCCAGTAGTATAGCGGGGAGCTCCTACGAGCAGTACTTC.

V gene TRBV5-4 combines with J gene TRBJ1-2; the D gene is possibly TRBD1 (5 bases). CDR1 is SGHNT, CDR2 YYREEE, per germline (reference sequence). The CDR3 is 16 residues long. V was clipped by 5 bases and J by 1 base, with 18 bases between them. The CDR3 DNA follows: TGTGCCAGCAGAAGGTCCGGACGGGACTTTAACTATGGCTACACCTTC. It yields the protein CASRRSGRDFNYGYTF.

The J gene is TRBJ1-3, the V gene TRBV5-6; D possibly corresponds to TRBD1 (5 bases). The germline gives CDR1 SGHDT, CDR2 YYEEEE. CDR3 length: 15 amino acids. V shed 1 base and J shed 2 bases, with 10 bases lying between them. The CDR3 nucleotides are TGTGCCAGCAGCTTGTTGTGGGGGGCTGGAAACACCATATATTTT. Its translation: CASSLLWGAGNTIYF.

The chain is built from TRBV7-8 and TRBJ2-4; D might be TRBD1 (5 bases). Trimming took 5 bases from V and 13 from J, leaving 15 bases between them. Germline V gene lookup returns CDR1 SGHVS and CDR2 FQNEAQ. This CDR3 spans 12 amino acids. The CDR3 spells CASSQIRGFQYF. Here the CDR3 DNA reads TGTGCCAGCAGCCAGATAAGGGGTTTCCAGTACTTC.

There are a few counts of this clone. The V and J genes are TRBV25-1 and TRBJ2-6, with TRBD1 as a possible D gene (6 bases). Germline CDR1 MGHDK, CDR2 SYGVNS. CDR3 length: 16 residues. The V and J ends lost 2 bases and 1 base respectively, with 9 bases between them. The CDR3 coding sequence is TGTGCCAGCAGTGAAATAGGGGGTTCTGGGGCCAACGTCCTGACTTTC. As protein: CASSEIGGSGANVLTF.

This clone has just one count. The J gene is TRBJ1-1, the V gene TRBV2, with D perhaps TRBD1 (5 bases). Trimming took 6 bases from V and 0 from J, leaving 8 bases between them. The CDR3 covers 13 residues. Germline-derived CDR1 and CDR2 are SNHLY and FYNNEI. CDR3 coding DNA: TGTGCCAGCAGCGGGGGTTTGAACACTGAAGCTTTCTTT. Its protein is CASSGGLNTEAFF.

The chain has TRBV5-1 and TRBJ2-1; no firm D call. The germline gives CDR1 SGHRS, CDR2 YFSETQ. The CDR3 is made up of 17 amino acids. V lost 4 bases and J 0 bases, leaving 17 bases between the germline ends. CDR3 amino acids: CASSPLLRLSSYNEQFF. DNA for the CDR3: TGCGCCAGCAGCCCCCTCCTCCGACTGAGCTCCTACAATGAGCAGTTCTTC.

This clone occurred once. This chain joins TRBV6-1 and TRBJ2-3; TRBD1 aligns across 7 bases. The CDR3 covers 15 residues. Trimming cost V 5 bases and J 3 bases; bases outside gene matches: 8. The V gene's germline CDR1 is MNHNS and CDR2 SASEGT. The CDR3 here is CASSKTGVGTDTQYF. The CDR3 DNA reads as TGTGCCAGCAGTAAAACAGGGGTGGGAACAGATACGCAGTATTTT.

This clone was seen only once. The rearrangement links TRBV29-1 to TRBJ2-7; D gene unclear. V lost 6 bases to trimming and J lost 6 bases, with 15 bases between them. CDR1 is SQVTM and CDR2 is ANQGSEA in the germline V gene. The length of the CDR3 is 12 residues. The CDR3 DNA reads TGCAGCGTAGCTTCCTCGCCGGGCGAGCAGTACTTC. It codes for CSVASSPGEQYF.

The sample holds one count of this clone. J is TRBJ2-2 and V is TRBV27, with D maybe TRBD1 (5 bases). The CDR3 totals 13 residues. Germline V gives CDR1 MNHEY, CDR2 SMNVEV (reference sequence). V was clipped by 2 bases and J by 7 bases, with 8 bases between them. CDR3 residues: CASSLAGFGELFF. CDR3 DNA: TGTGCCAGCAGTTTAGCAGGGTTCGGGGAGCTGTTTTTT.